The 3 T cell receptor beta chains below come from one sample, sequenced in a study of T cell responses to AZD1222 COVID-19 vaccine. Profiling relied on immunoSEQ multiplex PCR, and the TCRdb table lists in-frame clones only, not all of them. The table includes under 250,000 clones, 85% to 95% detected once. The sample consisted of peripheral blood, taken on day 0 of MenACWY control vaccination. The receptors were gathered from an adult in good health.

V is TRBV30 and J is TRBJ1-1; no firm D call. CDR3 length: 13 amino acids. CDR1 is GTSNPN and CDR2 is SVGIG in the germline V gene (reference sequence). Trimming took off 2 bases at V and 1 base at J, with 8 bases between the two ends. The CDR3 DNA reads TGTGCCTGGAGTTGGAGGGAGAACACTGAAGCTTTCTTT. As protein: CAWSWRENTEAFF. The whole variable domain, filled in from reference TRBV30 and TRBJ1-1, reads SQTIHQWPATLVQPVGSPLSLECTVEGTSNPNLYWYRQAAGRGLQLLFYSVGIGQISSEVPQNLSASRPQDRQFILSSKKLLLSDSGFYLCAWSWRENTEAFFGQGTRLTVV.

In regard to this clone: An end of the junction differs from the germline gene, which may be a read error. The V gene is TRBV30, the J gene TRBJ1-2; 7 nucleotides align to TRBD1. Germline-derived CDR1 and CDR2 are GTSNPN and SVGIG (reference sequence). The CDR3 totals 17 residues. The chain's CDR3 is CAWSVPFRGIVLWSYTF. The CDR3 coding sequence is TGTGCATGGAGTGTACCGTTCAGGGGGATTGTTCTATGGAGCTACACCTTC.

The chain has TRBV5-1 and TRBJ1-3; D gene uncertain. V shed 3 bases and J shed 2 bases, with 9 bases lying between them. This CDR3 comprises 14 residues. Germline-derived CDR1 and CDR2 are SGHRS and YFSETQ. The CDR3 sequence: CASSSDVAGNTIYF. The CDR3 DNA reads as TGCGCCAGCAGCTCGGACGTTGCTGGAAACACCATATATTTT.